The 21 T cell receptor beta chains reported below all come from one sample, sequenced in a study of T cell responses to AZD1222 COVID-19 vaccine. The repertoire was sequenced with immunoSEQ multiplex PCR; TCRdb's copy has only in-frame clones and lacks some. The table includes a few hundred thousand clones, approximately 95% detected once. This specimen consisted of peripheral blood, obtained on day 0 of AZD1222 vaccination. The receptors here all came from an adult in good health.

The chain couples TRBV5-6 to TRBJ1-3; 8 bases match TRBD1. Trimming at V came to 1 base and at J to 3 bases, leaving 3 bases not matched to a gene. Germline loops: CDR1 SGHDT, CDR2 YYEEEE. The CDR3 has 15 residues. CDR3 sequence (DNA): TGTGCCAGCAGCTTGCAGGGGGCGCTTGGAAACACCATATATTTT. Protein product: CASSLQGALGNTIYF.

This chain links TRBV5-1 with TRBJ2-2; a possible D gene is TRBD1 (5 bases). Per germline, CDR1 SGHRS and CDR2 YFSETQ. CDR3 size: 14 residues. V lost 7 bases, J lost 2 bases, and 12 bases lay in between. CDR3 in DNA: TGCGCCAGCTCAGCAGGGCTCAACACCGGGGAGCTGTTTTTT. This translates into CASSAGLNTGELFF.

The chain employs TRBV28 and TRBJ2-2; tentative D call: TRBD2 (7 bases). The CDR3 is made up of 19 amino acids. Germline CDR1 is MDHEN and CDR2 is SYDVKM. V lost 10 bases, J lost 1 base, and 28 bases lay in between. The CDR3 region is CATTGGLFLAKMNTGELFF. In DNA form, the CDR3 reads TGTGCCACCACGGGGGGCCTGTTTCTAGCGAAAATGAACACCGGGGAGCTGTTTTTT.

This chain links TRBV7-2 with TRBJ2-3; TRBD2 matches at 11 bases. The CDR3 is 15 residues long. CDR1 and CDR2 from the germline V gene are SGHTA and FQGNSA. After removal of 5 bases from V and 1 base from J, the junction contained 2 bases not matched to a gene. The CDR3 is CASSTSGSRTDTQYF. CDR3 DNA: TGTGCCAGCAGCACTAGCGGGAGCCGCACAGATACGCAGTATTTT.

This clone was seen once. As DNA, the CDR3 is TGTGCCAGCAGTGGACAAAGCATTGAAGCTTTCTTT. This codes for CASSGQSIEAFF. This chain links TRBV2 with TRBJ1-1; D gene uncertain. The CDR3 totals 12 residues. V gave up 4 bases and J gave up 7 bases, with 10 bases separating them. From germline, CDR1 is SNHLY and CDR2 FYNNEI.

V usage is TRBV5-1 and J usage is TRBJ2-3, with a tentative D call TRBD2 (6 bases). Trimming stripped 1 base from V and 0 bases from J, with 9 bases between. From germline, CDR1 is SGHRS and CDR2 YFSETQ. The CDR3 spans 15 residues. The chain's CDR3 is CASSLRDFSTDTQYF. The CDR3 nucleotides read TGCGCCAGCAGCTTGAGGGACTTTAGCACAGATACGCAGTATTTT.

V and J are TRBV5-1 and TRBJ2-1, with D unresolved. There are 15 residues in the CDR3. V was cut by 3 bases and J by 0 bases, with 10 bases left in between. From germline, CDR1 is SGHRS and CDR2 YFSETQ. CDR3 nucleotides: TGCGCCAGCAGCTCCCACCCTTTCTCCTACAATGAGCAGTTCTTC. The encoded protein is CASSSHPFSYNEQFF.

CDR3 in amino acids: CASSPRRNTDTQYF. The DNA for the CDR3 is TGCGCCAGCAGCCCGAGACGGAACACAGATACGCAGTATTTT. The chain is built from TRBV5-1 and TRBJ2-3; D is unclear. This CDR3 comprises 14 residues. CDR1 SGHRS and CDR2 YFSETQ come from the germline V gene. Trimming took 4 bases from V and 2 from J, leaving 11 bases between them.

The CDR3 here is CASGSLVTQYF. As DNA, the CDR3 is TGTGCCAGCGGCAGCTTGGTTACGCAGTATTTT. The chain links TRBV2 to TRBJ2-3, with no clear D. Germline-derived CDR1 and CDR2 are SNHLY and FYNNEI. V lost 8 bases to trimming and J lost 8 bases, with 11 bases between them. The CDR3 runs 11 residues.

This sequence joins TRBV4-1 and TRBJ2-7, with TRBD1 matching 9 bases. J lost 4 bases, V lost 3 bases, and 7 bases had no gene match. CDR1 MGHRA and CDR2 YSYEKL come from the germline V gene. The CDR3 length is 15 residues. The CDR3 DNA is TGCGCCAGCAGCCACCTGACAGGGGGGAGATACGAGCAGTACTTC. Its protein is CASSHLTGGRYEQYF.

This chain connects TRBV9 to TRBJ2-1; no firm D call. The CDR3 extends over 16 amino acids. V was trimmed by 0 bases and J by 0 bases, leaving 10 bases between them. From germline, CDR1 is SGDLS and CDR2 YYNGEE. CDR3 loop: CASSVERWGSYNEQFF. The CDR3, as DNA: TGTGCCAGCAGCGTAGAAAGGTGGGGCTCCTACAATGAGCAGTTCTTC.

The chain is built from TRBV18 and TRBJ1-4; the D is unclear. Germline CDR1 KGHSH, CDR2 LQKENI. This CDR3 is built from 13 residues. V was shortened by 2 bases and J by 5 bases, with 6 bases between the two germline ends. The CDR3 bases are TGTGCCAGCTCACCAGGCTTAAATGAAAAACTGTTTTTT. Translation gives CASSPGLNEKLFF.

This chain joins TRBV4-1 and TRBJ2-7, with a weak D call TRBD2 (6 bases). V was shortened by 0 bases and J by 6 bases, with 15 bases between the two germline ends. Germline loops: CDR1 MGHRA, CDR2 YSYEKL. The CDR3 has 15 amino acids. The CDR3 DNA reads TGCGCCAGCAGCCAAGAAGGGTCCGGAGGGCGCGAGCAGTACTTC. Translated: CASSQEGSGGREQYF.

The chain combines TRBV27 with TRBJ1-1; possible D gene TRBD1, 5 bases. Trimming took off 7 bases at V and 8 bases at J, with 20 bases between the two ends. Germline V gives CDR1 MNHEY, CDR2 SMNVEV (reference sequence). The CDR3 runs to 14 residues. Here the CDR3 DNA reads TGTGCCAGCATCCCGGTGGGGGTTCGGTCAGAAGCTTTCTTT. It translates to CASIPVGVRSEAFF.

The chain joins TRBV7-6 to TRBJ2-3; TRBD2 might be the D (6 bases). The germline V gene encodes CDR1 SGHVS and CDR2 FNYEAQ. This CDR3 comprises 16 residues. V lost 6 bases and J 4 bases, leaving 20 bases between the germline ends. CDR3 protein: CASRPKAGPRADTQYF. CDR3 DNA: TGTGCCAGCAGGCCAAAGGCGGGGCCAAGGGCAGATACGCAGTATTTT.

The V and J genes are TRBV7-2 and TRBJ1-5; maybe TRBD1 (5 bases). The CDR3 length is 15 residues. Looked up from germline, CDR1 is SGHTA and CDR2 is FQGNSA. The germline V and J ends were trimmed by 1 base and 9 bases, with 16 bases remaining between them. The CDR3 sequence is CASSLVGTAQGPQHF. For the CDR3, the DNA is TGTGCCAGCAGCTTAGTGGGGACGGCGCAGGGGCCCCAGCATTTT. The full variable domain, in which reference TRBV7-2 and TRBJ1-5 provide the parts outside the CDR3, is GAGVSQSPSNKVTEKGKDVELRCDPISGHTALYWYRQSLGQGLEFLIYFQGNSAPDKSGLPSDRFSAERTGGSVSTLTIQRTQQEDSAVYLCASSLVGTAQGPQHFGDGTRLSIL.

The J gene is TRBJ2-1, the V gene TRBV3-1 (or the pseudogene TRBV3-2); the D gene is possibly TRBD2 (5 bases). Germline loops: CDR1 LGHDT, CDR2 YNNKEL (reference sequence). The germline V and J ends were trimmed by 0 bases and 10 bases, with 13 bases remaining between them. The CDR3 is 14 amino acids. The DNA of the CDR3 is TGTGCCAGCAGCCAAGATGAGGGCCAGTGGGAGCAGTTCTTC. The encoded protein is CASSQDEGQWEQFF.

This chain links TRBV5-4 with TRBJ1-6; D is possibly TRBD1 (5 bases). V shed 4 bases and J shed 7 bases, with 15 bases lying between them. Germline V lookup: CDR1 SGHNT, CDR2 YYREEE (reference sequence). The CDR3 is 15 amino acids. The CDR3 region is CASSQGGRENSPLHF. The CDR3 region has the DNA TGTGCCAGCAGCCAGGGCGGAAGGGAAAATTCACCCCTCCACTTT.

V is TRBV14 and J is TRBJ1-2, with D unclear. V dropped 2 bases and J dropped 8 bases, with 12 bases sitting between them. The CDR3 loop spans 13 amino acids. CDR1 SGHDN and CDR2 FVKESK come from the germline V gene. The CDR3 bases are TGTGCCAGCAGCCAAATGAGGACTGACGGCTACACCTTC. Protein product: CASSQMRTDGYTF.

The V call is TRBV5-1, the J call TRBJ1-1; no clear D gene. This CDR3 has 15 residues. Germline V lookup: CDR1 SGHRS, CDR2 YFSETQ. V lost 3 bases to trimming and J lost 0 bases, with 12 bases between them. CDR3 nucleotide sequence: TGCGCCAGCAGCTCCCAAGAGACCGTGAACACTGAAGCTTTCTTT. Protein sequence: CASSSQETVNTEAFF.

This chain links TRBV9 with TRBJ2-7; D tentatively reads TRBD1 or TRBD2 (5 bases each). Germline CDR1 reads SGDLS; CDR2 reads YYNGEE. There are 15 residues in the CDR3. The ends were cut back, 0 bases at V and 4 bases at J, with 14 bases in the middle. The DNA of the CDR3 is TGTGCCAGCAGCGTAGGAGGTGACGGGGCTTACGAGCAGTACTTC. This sequence encodes CASSVGGDGAYEQYF.